This T cell receptor beta chain appears in the sequencing data of a study of T cell responses to AZD1222 COVID-19 vaccine. For the study at large: Whether given at about 4 or about 12 weeks, second doses were pooled. Study-wide results and limits: CD4 TCRs covered the whole spike, strongest at regions 160-218 and 743-854. In a largely white British group with more females than males, clonal diversity was possibly underestimated. When two AZD1222 doses had been given, Spike-specific TCR breadth and depth rose.

Worth noting for this clone: Its antigen is not identified.

Deletions cut 0 bases from V and 1 base from J, with 10 bases between. The CDR3 is 16 amino acids. In germline, CDR1 is ENHRY, CDR2 SYGVKD. Libraries were prepared by immunoSEQ multiplex PCR; TCRdb keeps only in-frame clonotypes and omits some of them. The sample holds 150,000 to 200,000 clones, around 93% seen once. The sequence came from an adult in good health. The gene calls are TRBV10-3 and TRBJ1-3; the D gene is possibly TRBD1 (5 bases). Sample: peripheral blood, taken on day 0 of AZD1222 vaccination. The CDR3 spells CAISESSGRSGNTIYF. For the CDR3, the DNA is TGTGCCATCAGTGAGTCATCGGGGCGGTCTGGAAACACCATATATTTT.